This T cell receptor beta chain was recorded in a study of blood T cell repertoires in COVID-19. Overall study context: Italy, Spain and the United States were the sources of the convalescent and acute COVID-19 samples. The analysed material was cDNA or gDNA that came from T cells, B-cell-depleted T cells, or PBMCs.

Here immunoSEQ multiplex PCR was the method, and the copy in TCRdb shows in-frame clones only, minus some. The sample shows 170,000 or so clones, roughly 85% of them seen only once. V lost 2 bases, J lost 5 bases, and 13 bases lay in between. Germline V gives CDR1 MNHEY, CDR2 SVGEGT. This CDR3 region has 14 residues. The TCR originated in a man in his forties who had recovered from COVID-19. J is TRBJ2-7 and V is TRBV6-2 or TRBV6-3; TRBD2 is a possible D gene (6 bases). The specimen was PBMCs or T cells enriched from blood (not recorded which). The DNA of the CDR3 is TGTGCCAGCAGTTACAAGGAGGGCCCGAACGAGCAGTACTTC. Protein sequence: CASSYKEGPNEQYF.